A single sample is the source of the 15 T cell receptor beta chains below, sequenced in a study of cytomegalovirus exposure and HLA in healthy donors. Both 60 Vbeta primers and 13 Jbeta primers went into the PCR. Only in-frame clones appear in the TCRdb table, and some are missing; sequencing was by immunoSEQ multiplex PCR. The data contain about 160,000 clones, more than 65% of them seen just once; the ten biggest clones take up approximately 1.3%. The sample taken for sequencing was PBMCs. Source of these receptors: a man aged 30 to 45 in good health and CMV-seronegative.

The chain has TRBV9 and TRBJ2-5, with D unclear. The germline CDR1 and CDR2 sequences are SGDLS and YYNGEE. Trimming shortened V by 0 bases and J by 5 bases, and 11 bases separated the two germline ends. The CDR3 has 14 residues. CDR3 nucleotide sequence: TGTGCCAGCAGCGTAGGGGTGGGCCAGGAGACCCAGTACTTC. It codes for CASSVGVGQETQYF.

The chain has TRBV6-6 and TRBJ2-7; 10 bases are shared with TRBD2. CDR3 length: 16 amino acids. Per germline, CDR1 MNHNY and CDR2 SVGAGI (reference sequence). V dropped 7 bases and J dropped 1; count of bases not matched to a gene: 10. CDR3: CASNFITSGVSYEQYF. CDR3 bases: TGTGCCAGCAATTTCATAACTAGCGGGGTATCCTACGAGCAGTACTTC.

V is TRBV7-2 and J is TRBJ2-5; 8 nucleotides line up with TRBD2. Germline CDR1 SGHTA, CDR2 FQGNSA. The CDR3 consists of 15 residues. V was clipped by 1 base and J by 3 bases; unmatched bases: 4. CDR3 DNA: TGTGCCAGCAGCTTAGTCTGGCGGGGGGAAGAGACCCAGTACTTC. Amino acid sequence: CASSLVWRGEETQYF.

This sequence joins TRBV15 and TRBJ2-1; 9 bases agree with TRBD2. Per the germline V gene, CDR1 is LNHNV and CDR2 is YYDKDF (reference sequence). This CDR3 region has 16 residues. Losses at the gene ends were 0 bases for V and 10 bases for J; bases not matched to a gene: 10. CDR3 protein: CATSRDVSSGIGEQFF. CDR3 bases: TGTGCCACCAGCAGAGATGTGTCTAGCGGGATTGGGGAGCAGTTCTTC.

The chain couples TRBV28 to TRBJ1-1; TRBD1 agrees at 8 bases. This CDR3 has 12 residues. V trimming: 8 bases; J trimming: 5 bases; junction bases outside the gene matches: 4. Germline V gene sequence: CDR1 MDHEN, CDR2 SYDVKM. The CDR3 region has the DNA TGTGCCAGCGACAGGGGTTTTACTGAAGCTTTCTTT. This sequence encodes CASDRGFTEAFF.

J is TRBJ2-7 and V is TRBV7-9; tentative D call: TRBD2 (5 bases). Germline CDR1 is SEHNR and CDR2 is FQNEAQ (reference sequence). The CDR3 runs to 11 residues. V was trimmed by 8 bases and J by 4 bases, leaving 9 bases between them. DNA of the CDR3: TGTGCCAGCCTGGCGGGTTACGAGCAGTACTTC. Its translation is CASLAGYEQYF.

This sequence joins TRBV28 and TRBJ2-3, with 7 bases aligning to TRBD2. The trim removed 3 bases at V and 0 bases at J, leaving 15 bases unmatched. Germline-derived CDR1 and CDR2 are MDHEN and SYDVKM. This CDR3 contains 19 residues. DNA of the CDR3: TGTGCCAGCAGTTTGCCTAGCGGCCCTGTAAGCGGTAGCACAGATACGCAGTATTTT. As protein: CASSLPSGPVSGSTDTQYF.

This chain links TRBV6-5 with TRBJ1-4, with 9 bases fitting TRBD1. V lost 4 bases to trimming and J lost 7 bases; unmatched junction nucleotides: 4. CDR3 size: 14 residues. Germline CDR1 is MNHEY and CDR2 is SVGAGI. The DNA of the CDR3 is TGTGCCAGCAGTTCCGGGACAGGGTCTGAAAAACTGTTTTTT. Protein product: CASSSGTGSEKLFF.

V usage is TRBV27 and J usage is TRBJ1-1; no definite D call. Trimming cost V 6 bases and J 1 base, with 9 bases left between them. The CDR3 extends over 13 amino acids. The germline V gene encodes CDR1 MNHEY and CDR2 SMNVEV (reference sequence). This chain's CDR3 is CASSPYRNTEAFF. CDR3 nucleotide sequence: TGTGCCAGCAGCCCGTACAGGAACACTGAAGCTTTCTTT.

DNA for the CDR3: TGCGCCAGCAGCCAGTACGACAGAGCCTACAATGAGCAGTTCTTC. Its translation is CASSQYDRAYNEQFF. The rearrangement links TRBV4-1 to TRBJ2-1; weak D call: TRBD1 (5 bases). The V gene's germline CDR1 is MGHRA and CDR2 YSYEKL. Trimming took 3 bases from V and 2 from J, leaving 11 bases between them. The CDR3 spans 15 residues.

This CDR3 is CASREGAKYGYTF. The CDR3 DNA reads TGCGCCAGCAGGGAGGGGGCGAAGTATGGCTACACCTTC. V usage is TRBV4-1 and J usage is TRBJ1-2, with 7 bases matching TRBD1. The CDR3 extends over 13 amino acids. V shed 6 bases and J 5 bases; nucleotides not matched to a gene: 6. Germline CDR1 is MGHRA and CDR2 is YSYEKL.

A single count supports this clone. The CDR3 loop is CAISESLAGVSYEQYF. In DNA, the CDR3 is TGTGCCATCAGTGAGTCGCTAGCGGGGGTGTCCTACGAGCAGTACTTC. The V and J genes are TRBV10-3 and TRBJ2-7, with TRBD2 identical over 10 bases. The trim removed 0 bases at V and 1 base at J, leaving 3 bases unmatched. CDR3 length: 16 amino acids. Germline-derived CDR1 and CDR2 are ENHRY and SYGVKD.

V is TRBV29-1 and J is TRBJ2-7; 7 nucleotides align to TRBD2. With V trimmed by 7 bases and J by 7 bases, 13 bases remained unmatched. Germline V gene lookup returns CDR1 SQVTM and CDR2 ANQGSEA. This CDR3 is 13 amino acids long. CDR3 coding DNA: TGCAGCGCGGGAGGAGCGGGAATGGGGGAGCAGTACTTC. This gives the protein CSAGGAGMGEQYF.

This chain connects TRBV12-5 to TRBJ2-1, with D possibly TRBD2 on 5 matching bases. The V end lost 6 bases, the J end lost 7 bases, and 10 bases lay between the germline ends. The CDR3 totals 12 residues. Germline V gene data show CDR1 as LGHNT and CDR2 as FRNRAP. The CDR3 is CASGLGGNEQFF. Written as DNA, the CDR3 is TGTGCTAGTGGGTTAGGAGGAAATGAGCAGTTCTTC. Complete variable domain (other parts from reference TRBV12-5 and TRBJ2-1): DARVTQTPRHKVTEMGQEVTMRCQPILGHNTVFWYRQTMMQGLELLAYFRNRAPLDDSGMPKDRFSAEMPDATLATLKIQPSEPRDSAVYFCASGLGGNEQFFGPGTRLTVL.

The rearrangement uses TRBV27 and TRBJ2-7; TRBD2 agrees at 8 bases. Per the germline V gene, CDR1 is MNHEY and CDR2 is SMNVEV (reference sequence). The length of the CDR3 is 16 residues. V was clipped by 4 bases and J by 2 bases; unmatched bases: 10. The CDR3 DNA reads as TGTGCCAGCAGTTCCCGGGGGGGGAGGGTGACCTACGAGCAGTACTTC. Translation gives CASSSRGGRVTYEQYF.